The 27 T cell receptor beta chains presented below share a single source sample, sequenced in a study of blood T cell repertoires in COVID-19. Assay: immunoSEQ multiplex PCR; the TCRdb copy retains only in-frame clones and omits some. The sample has more than 150,000 clones; 90% are singletons. Sequencing was performed on peripheral blood. These receptors were collected from a man aged 50 or older with acute or convalescent COVID-19.

This rearrangement joins TRBV5-5 to TRBJ1-2; D ambiguous. The length of the CDR3 is 13 residues. With 0 bases removed from V and 8 bases from J, the gap between germline ends came to 11 bases. Germline-derived CDR1 and CDR2 are SGHKS and YYEKEE (reference sequence). DNA of the CDR3: TGTGCCAGCAGCTTGGTACGGAGTTACGGCTACACCTTC. This sequence encodes CASSLVRSYGYTF. Full variable domain (outside the CDR3, taken from reference TRBV5-5 and TRBJ1-2): DAGVTQSPTHLIKTRGQQVTLRCSPISGHKSVSWYQQVLGQGPQFIFQYYEKEERGRGNFPDRFSARQFPNYSSELNVNALLLGDSALYLCASSLVRSYGYTFGSGTRLTVV.

This clone was recorded once. The chain carries TRBV20-1 and TRBJ2-7, with D perhaps matching TRBD2 (5 bases). Germline loops: CDR1 DFQATT, CDR2 SNEGSKA (reference sequence). The CDR3 extends over 11 amino acids. V lost 6 bases and J lost 4, with 10 bases in between. For the CDR3, the DNA is TGCAGTGCAAGGACTCTTTACGAGCAGTACTTC. Encoded protein: CSARTLYEQYF.

V gene TRBV10-3 combines with J gene TRBJ1-3; no firm D call. Trimming shortened V by 3 bases and J by 0 bases, and 9 bases separated the two germline ends. The CDR3 sequence is 15 residues long. CDR1 ENHRY and CDR2 SYGVKD come from the germline V gene. This CDR3 is CAISDVSLSGNTIYF. The CDR3 nucleotides read TGTGCCATCAGTGATGTGTCTCTCTCTGGAAACACCATATATTTT.

This chain connects TRBV27 to TRBJ2-5; TRBD2 matches 11 bases. Germline V gives CDR1 MNHEY, CDR2 SMNVEV (reference sequence). The CDR3 length is 18 residues. The V and J ends lost 4 bases and 5 bases, in that order; junction bases with no gene match: 15. CDR3 DNA sequence: TGTGCCAGCAGTTCTAACCCCTTAGCGGGGGGGCTTTGGGAGACCCAGTACTTC. Protein: CASSSNPLAGGLWETQYF.

The chain joins TRBV30 to TRBJ1-5; 7 bases match TRBD1. Germline V gene lookup returns CDR1 GTSNPN and CDR2 SVGIG (reference sequence). The V and J ends lost 5 bases and 5 bases, in that order; junction bases with no gene match: 9. CDR3 length: 14 residues. In DNA, the CDR3 is TGTGCCTGGGAAGGGGGCACGGGTGATCAGCCCCAGCATTTT. It yields the protein CAWEGGTGDQPQHF.

V gene TRBV6-6 combines with J gene TRBJ2-7; D is uncertain. Germline V gives CDR1 MNHNY, CDR2 SVGAGI (reference sequence). The V end lost 1 base, the J end lost 0 bases, and 7 bases lay between the germline ends. The CDR3 is made up of 14 amino acids. The CDR3 region has the DNA TGTGCCAGCAGTTACTATGGCGGCTCCTACGAGCAGTACTTC. It specifies CASSYYGGSYEQYF.

This clone came up once. The CDR3, as DNA: TGTGCCAGCAGCCCCCAGGACAGGGACACCTCTGGAAACACCATATATTTT. Translating it yields CASSPQDRDTSGNTIYF. This chain joins TRBV3-1 (or the pseudogene TRBV3-2) and TRBJ1-3; 8 bases map to TRBD1. There are 17 residues in the CDR3. Per the germline V gene, CDR1 is LGHDT and CDR2 is YNNKEL (reference sequence). V dropped 4 bases and J dropped 0; count of bases not matched to a gene: 8.

This clone was recorded only once. The gene calls are TRBV12-3 or TRBV12-4 and TRBJ2-1; tentatively, D is TRBD2 (6 bases). Trimming stripped 6 bases from V and 4 bases from J, with 10 bases between. The CDR3 length is 13 residues. CDR3 protein: CASSRLVYNEQFF. In DNA form, the CDR3 reads TGTGCCAGCAGCCGACTAGTTTACAATGAGCAGTTCTTC.

This clone was seen a single time. This chain joins TRBV7-2 and TRBJ1-6; D may be TRBD1 (6 bases). This CDR3 region has 17 residues. V gave up 3 bases and J gave up 0 bases, with 12 bases separating them. In germline, CDR1 is SGHTA, CDR2 FQGNSA. The CDR3 DNA reads as TGTGCCAGCAGCTTTGGGACAACGAGCTCCTATAATTCACCCCTCCACTTT. Translation: CASSFGTTSSYNSPLHF. Full variable domain (outside the CDR3, taken from reference TRBV7-2 and TRBJ1-6): GAGVSQSPSNKVTEKGKDVELRCDPISGHTALYWYRQSLGQGLEFLIYFQGNSAPDKSGLPSDRFSAERTGGSVSTLTIQRTQQEDSAVYLCASSFGTTSSYNSPLHFGNGTRLTVT.

This clone was seen a single time. The chain has TRBV30 and TRBJ1-5, with 9 bases matching TRBD1. The V gene end was trimmed by 6 bases and the J gene end by 3 bases; junction bases not matched to a gene: 9. The germline CDR1 and CDR2 sequences are GTSNPN and SVGIG (reference sequence). The CDR3 length is 15 residues. The CDR3 spells CACTTDRGYNQPQHF. CDR3 nucleotide sequence: TGTGCCTGCACGACGGACAGGGGATACAATCAGCCCCAGCATTTT.

The CDR3 sequence: CASSLVGGTSTYEQYF. The CDR3 DNA reads as TGTGCCAGCAGCTTAGTTGGGGGTACTAGCACCTACGAGCAGTACTTC. The chain joins TRBV7-2 to TRBJ2-7, with D perhaps TRBD2 (6 bases). The ends were cut back, 1 base at V and 2 bases at J, with 15 bases in the middle. This CDR3 has 16 residues. From germline, CDR1 is SGHTA and CDR2 FQGNSA. Looking up the rest from reference TRBV7-2 and TRBJ2-7 gives the full variable domain: GAGVSQSPSNKVTEKGKDVELRCDPISGHTALYWYRQSLGQGLEFLIYFQGNSAPDKSGLPSDRFSAERTGGSVSTLTIQRTQQEDSAVYLCASSLVGGTSTYEQYFGPGTRLTVT.

The chain is built from TRBV24-1 and TRBJ2-5; 8 bases map to TRBD2. V was pared by 2 bases and J by 4 bases, with 2 bases of the junction left unmatched. Germline V gene sequence: CDR1 KGHDR, CDR2 SFDVKD. This CDR3 region has 14 residues. CDR3 amino acids: CATSDYLAGETQYF. DNA of the CDR3: TGTGCCACCAGTGATTATCTAGCGGGAGAGACCCAGTACTTC.

This clone was observed a handful of times. The chain combines TRBV7-8 with TRBJ1-1; no reliable D call. V was cut by 5 bases and J by 0 bases, with 7 bases left in between. This CDR3 is built from 13 residues. The germline CDR1 and CDR2 sequences are SGHVS and FQNEAQ. The CDR3 DNA is TGTGCCAGCAGCGGAACAGTGAACACTGAAGCTTTCTTT. Translation gives CASSGTVNTEAFF.

J is TRBJ2-1 and V is TRBV21-1; TRBD1 is the table's D call, not checked against the DNA. TRBV21-1 is classified as a pseudogene. The CDR3 is 15 residues long. DNA of the CDR3: TGTGCCAGCAGCAAGAAAACCAGCTCCTACAATGAGCAGTTCTTC. Its protein product is CASSKKTSSYNEQFF.

The chain employs TRBV7-2 and TRBJ2-7; 7 nucleotides line up with TRBD1. The CDR3 extends over 14 amino acids. The V segment lost 3 bases and the J segment 6 bases; nucleotides outside the gene matches: 8. CDR1 is SGHTA and CDR2 is FQGNSA in the germline V gene. The CDR3 sequence: CASSLGRGTAEQYF. DNA for the CDR3: TGTGCCAGCAGCTTGGGCAGGGGGACCGCCGAGCAGTACTTC.

The chain couples TRBV5-6 to TRBJ2-7; weak D call: TRBD2 (5 bases). The CDR3 sequence is 14 residues long. Trimming left V 6 bases short and J 4 bases short, with 17 bases between. CDR1 is SGHDT, CDR2 YYEEEE, per germline. The CDR3 here is CASNRARVGYEQYV. The CDR3 nucleotides read TGTGCCAGCAACCGGGCGAGGGTGGGATACGAGCAGTACGTC.

The chain's CDR3 is CASSSRSGGNEQFF. The CDR3 DNA is TGTGCCAGCAGCTCCCGCAGCGGGGGGAATGAGCAGTTCTTC. The rearrangement joins TRBV11-2 to TRBJ2-1; 9 bases are a match to TRBD2. This CDR3 is 14 amino acids long. Trimming cost V 4 bases and J 7 bases; bases outside gene matches: 5. Germline CDR1 SGHAT, CDR2 FQNNGV. Complete variable domain (other parts from reference TRBV11-2 and TRBJ2-1): EAGVAQSPRYKIIEKRQSVAFWCNPISGHATLYWYQQILGQGPKLLIQFQNNGVVDDSQLPKDRFSAERLKGVDSTLKIQPAKLEDSAVYLCASSSRSGGNEQFFGPGTRLTVL.

This chain connects TRBV28 to TRBJ1-1; the match to TRBD1 covers 10 bases. This CDR3 is built from 14 residues. CDR1 is MDHEN and CDR2 is SYDVKM in the germline V gene. V gave up 6 bases and J gave up 3 bases; unmatched junction bases: 4. CDR3 loop: CASRPDRGDTEAFF. In DNA form, the CDR3 reads TGTGCCAGCAGACCGGACAGGGGGGACACTGAAGCTTTCTTT.

This sequence joins TRBV6-5 and TRBJ2-2; no clear D. Per germline, CDR1 MNHEY and CDR2 SVGAGI. With 6 bases removed from V and 7 bases from J, the gap between germline ends came to 9 bases. The CDR3 covers 12 residues. CDR3 bases: TGTGCCAGCAGACTTATGAGCGGGGAGCTGTTTTTT. Protein product: CASRLMSGELFF.

V usage is TRBV24-1 and J usage is TRBJ2-1; the D gene is possibly TRBD2 (6 bases). Germline assignment: CDR1 KGHDR and CDR2 SFDVKD. Trimming removed 7 bases from V and 2 bases from J, with 17 bases in between. The length of the CDR3 is 16 residues. In DNA form, the CDR3 reads TGTGCCACCAGCGAAATCGGGCGGGGACCCTACAATGAGCAGTTCTTC. This translates into CATSEIGRGPYNEQFF.

The V and J genes are TRBV28 and TRBJ1-2, with D possibly being TRBD1 (5 bases). V shed 7 bases and J shed 9 bases, with 21 bases lying between them. This CDR3 region has 14 residues. Germline V gives CDR1 MDHEN, CDR2 SYDVKM. The chain's CDR3 is CASTIGGSRDRYTF. Written as DNA, the CDR3 is TGTGCCAGCACCATCGGCGGCTCCAGGGATCGCTACACCTTC.

J is TRBJ2-5 and V is TRBV6-5; TRBD2 aligns across 8 bases. The germline CDR1 and CDR2 sequences are MNHEY and SVGAGI. The CDR3 runs 11 residues. Trimming removed 10 bases from V and 4 bases from J; junction bases left unmatched: 2. The CDR3 here is CATAGGETQYF. CDR3 nucleotides: TGTGCCACCGCGGGAGGAGAGACCCAGTACTTC.

The V gene is TRBV19, the J gene TRBJ1-6; D is unclear. Germline-derived CDR1 and CDR2 are LNHDA and SQIVND (reference sequence). The CDR3 loop spans 14 amino acids. V was shortened by 3 bases and J by 7 bases, with 10 bases between the two germline ends. CDR3 nucleotide sequence: TGTGCCAGTAGTATGAGGGATTCCAATTCACCCCTCCACTTT. The encoded protein is CASSMRDSNSPLHF.

This chain uses TRBV7-9 with TRBJ2-5; 7 bases are a match to TRBD1. The CDR3 spans 15 residues. Germline trimming cut 6 bases from V and 5 bases from J; bases unmatched to any gene: 12. Germline V gives CDR1 SEHNR, CDR2 FQNEAQ (reference sequence). The CDR3: CASRRQGAGPETQYF. The CDR3 DNA reads TGTGCCAGCAGGCGACAGGGAGCCGGTCCGGAGACCCAGTACTTC.

The chain uses TRBV27 and TRBJ2-1, with 13 nucleotides matching TRBD2. Trimming took 4 bases from V and 8 from J; bases not matched to a gene: 5. This CDR3 has 15 residues. Germline V lookup: CDR1 MNHEY, CDR2 SMNVEV (reference sequence). In DNA form, the CDR3 reads TGTGCCAGCAGTTGGGGGACTAGCGGGACGCATGAGCAGTTCTTC. Encoded protein: CASSWGTSGTHEQFF.

This clone was recorded once. This chain joins TRBV6-1 and TRBJ1-2; possible D gene TRBD1, 6 bases. Germline values: CDR1 MNHNS, CDR2 SASEGT. This CDR3 has 14 amino acids. Trimming pared 3 bases from V and 7 bases from J, leaving 15 bases between. The CDR3 spells CASSEWGGAGGYTF. CDR3 sequence (DNA): TGTGCCAGCAGTGAGTGGGGGGGGGCTGGTGGCTACACCTTC.

J is TRBJ2-7 and V is TRBV18; 11 nucleotides line up with TRBD2. CDR1 KGHSH and CDR2 LQKENI come from the germline V gene. This CDR3 comprises 15 residues. After removal of 3 bases from V and 2 bases from J, the junction contained 3 bases not matched to a gene. The CDR3 coding sequence is TGTGCCAGCTCACCCACTAGCGGGAGCCCCTACGAGCAGTACTTC. This codes for CASSPTSGSPYEQYF. Full variable domain (missing parts from reference TRBV18 and TRBJ2-7): NAGVMQNPRHLVRRRGQEARLRCSPMKGHSHVYWYRQLPEEGLKFMVYLQKENIIDESGMPKERFSAEFPKEGPSILRIQQVVRGDSAAYFCASSPTSGSPYEQYFGPGTRLTVT.